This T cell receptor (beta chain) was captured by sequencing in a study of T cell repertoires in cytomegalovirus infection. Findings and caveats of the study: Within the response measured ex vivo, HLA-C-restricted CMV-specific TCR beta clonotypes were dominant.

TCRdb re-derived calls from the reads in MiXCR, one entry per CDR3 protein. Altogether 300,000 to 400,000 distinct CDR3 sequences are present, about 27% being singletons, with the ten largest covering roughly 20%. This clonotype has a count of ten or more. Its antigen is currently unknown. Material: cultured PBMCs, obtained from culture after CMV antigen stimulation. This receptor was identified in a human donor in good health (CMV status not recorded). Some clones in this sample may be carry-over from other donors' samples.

The DNA of the CDR3 is TGCAGTGCCCAAACCAGGGACGGGAGTGGCTACACCTTC. Its protein is CSAQTRDGSGYTF. This chain connects TRBV20-1 to TRBJ1-2; perhaps TRBD1 as D (5 bases). The CDR3 covers 13 residues. Trimming left V 6 bases short and J 7 bases short, with 18 bases between. Germline lookup yields CDR1 DFQATT and CDR2 SNEGSKA (reference sequence).